Listed below are T cell receptor beta chains from one sample, sequenced in a study of T cell responses to AZD1222 COVID-19 vaccine. Sequenced by immunoSEQ multiplex PCR; TCRdb stores in-frame clones only, minus some. The sample yields about 89,000 clones, roughly 84% seen once. This material consisted of peripheral blood, taken 28 days after the second AZD1222 dose. These receptors all come from an adult who received the AZD1222 COVID-19 vaccine. CDR3s include the opening cysteine and the closing phenylalanine or tryptophan. Fields, in order: V gene, D gene, clone size, J gene, CDR3 DNA, CDR3 protein. D genes are given only for firm matches. The size field is filled for only some rows; it gives once, few, many or a size class.

TRBV7-9	NA	NA	TRBJ2-7	TGTGCCAGCAGCTTATCAGGGTCCGAGCAGTACTTC	CASSLSGSEQYF
TRBV6-2/TRBV6-3	NA	NA	TRBJ2-7	TGTGCCAGCAGTACCCGGGGCAGTCTAACCTACGAGCAGTACTTC	CASSTRGSLTYEQYF
TRBV7-9	NA	NA	TRBJ2-7	TGTGCCAGCAGCTCCCCGGGGAGTCGAGAGCAGTACTTC	CASSSPGSREQYF
TRBV29-1	TRBD1	once	TRBJ2-7	TGCAGCGTTGAGGGACAGGACTACGAGCAGTACTTC	CSVEGQDYEQYF
TRBV24-1	NA	NA	TRBJ1-1	TGTGCCACCAGGGGCAGGGCGAACACTGAAGCTTTCTTT	CATRGRANTEAFF
TRBV1	NA	NA	TRBJ1-1	TGCACCAGCAGCCGCTACCGAGGTAGGGGCACTGAAGCTTTCTTT	CTSSRYRGRGTEAFF
TRBV28	TRBD2	NA	TRBJ2-1	TGTGCCAGCAGTTACCGCGGGGGGGACGGGGACTACAATGAGCAGTTCTTC	CASSYRGGDGDYNEQFF
TRBV2	NA	NA	TRBJ1-5	TGTGCCAGCATGGGTTCCCCTTATAGCAATCAGCCCCAGCATTTT	CASMGSPYSNQPQHF
TRBV10-3	TRBD1	NA	TRBJ1-5	TGTGCCATCAGTGACAGGAGGGGCGGGACAGGGGGACATCCCCAGCATTTT	CAISDRRGGTGGHPQHF
TRBV28	NA	NA	TRBJ2-7	TGTGCCAGCGGCTGGGCAGGGTCCTACGAGCAGTACTTC	CASGWAGSYEQYF
TRBV7-3	NA	NA	TRBJ2-1	TGTGCCAGCAGCTCTCCGGGACTCCTCAATGAGCAGTTCTTC	CASSSPGLLNEQFF
TRBV5-1	NA	NA	TRBJ2-1	TGCGCCAGCAGCTTTCCCGAGTTGAATGAGCAGTTCTTC	CASSFPELNEQFF
TRBV28	NA	NA	TRBJ2-7	TGTGCCAGCAGTACCGGGACTCCCTACGAGCAGTACTTC	CASSTGTPYEQYF
TRBV10-1	NA	NA	TRBJ1-5	TGCGCCAACCAGAGGAGGGACTGCAATCAGCCCCAGCATTTT	CANQRRDCNQPQHF
TRBV18	NA	once	TRBJ1-1	TGTGCCAGCTCACACGGCGAGAACACTGAAGCTTTCTTT	CASSHGENTEAFF
TRBV29-1	TRBD1	NA	TRBJ2-3	TGCAGCACTAGACAGGGGGCGGGAGATACGCAGTATTTT	CSTRQGAGDTQYF
TRBV9	NA	once	TRBJ1-6	TGTGCCAGCAGCGCCGCCGGGGGAACCTATAATTCACCCCTCCACTTT	CASSAAGGTYNSPLHF
TRBV6-4	TRBD2	few	TRBJ2-1	TGTGCCAGTGGCGGGGCTAGCGGGAGGGTGAATGAGCAGTTCTTC	CASGGASGRVNEQFF
TRBV15	NA	NA	TRBJ2-2	TGTGCCACCAGCAGAGGAGACAGTATCACCGGGGAGCTGTTTTTT	CATSRGDSITGELFF
TRBV11-2	NA	NA	TRBJ1-4	TGTGCCAGCAGCTTAGGGGAAAAACTGTTTTTT	CASSLGEKLFF
TRBV24-1	NA	NA	TRBJ2-2	TGTGCCACCAGTGATACCGACACCGGGGAGCTGTTTTTT	CATSDTDTGELFF
TRBV19	TRBD1	NA	TRBJ1-2	TGTGCCATCAAGGCCGGGACAGGCCTTGATGGCTACACCTTC	CAIKAGTGLDGYTF
TRBV4-1	TRBD1	NA	TRBJ1-2	TGCGCCAGCAGCACTCAGGGGGCCAGCTATGGCTACACCTTC	CASSTQGASYGYTF
TRBV6-2/TRBV6-3	NA	NA	TRBJ2-3	TGTGCCAGCAGCCCCACAGAGGATACGCAGTATTTT	CASSPTEDTQYF
TRBV5-5	TRBD1	NA	TRBJ2-7	TGTGCCAGCAGCTTCGGGACAGGGGGCGTATACGAGCAGTACTTC	CASSFGTGGVYEQYF
TRBV4-1	TRBD1	NA	TRBJ2-7	TGCGCCAGCAGCTCCCGAGGACAGGGGCCTCAGTTC	CASSSRGQGPQF
TRBV27	NA	NA	TRBJ2-7	TGTGCCAGCAGTGCGTACAGGAGGGACGAGCAGTACTTC	CASSAYRRDEQYF
TRBV3-1/TRBV3-2	NA	once	TRBJ2-7	TGTGCCAGCAGCCAAGTTTTAGGGTCAATCGAGCAGTACTTC	CASSQVLGSIEQYF
TRBV4-2	NA	once	TRBJ1-2	TGTGCCAGCAGCCAAGATAGGTATGGCTACACCTTC	CASSQDRYGYTF
TRBV4-3	TRBD1	NA	TRBJ1-5	TGCGCCAGCAGCCAAGATGGGACAGGGTCGGGTCAGCCCCAGCATTTT	CASSQDGTGSGQPQHF
TRBV18	NA	NA	TRBJ1-6	TGTGCCAGCTCACCGAGCGCGGATTCACCCCTCCACTTT	CASSPSADSPLHF
TRBV10-2	NA	NA	TRBJ2-5	TGCGCCAGCGGGCCAGGGCGGAGGATACAAGAGACCCAGTACTTC	CASGPGRRIQETQYF
TRBV5-5	NA	NA	TRBJ2-7	TGTGCCAGCAGCTTGGAAGGGACGGGGATCTACGAGCAGTACTTC	CASSLEGTGIYEQYF
TRBV30	NA	NA	TRBJ2-2	TGTGCCTGGGGTAACACCGGGGAGCTGTTTTTT	CAWGNTGELFF
TRBV5-8	TRBD1	once	TRBJ2-7	TGTGCCAGCAGGCGGCGGGTCCGAGCAGGGGGGCAGTACTTC	CASRRRVRAGGQYF
TRBV5-4	TRBD2	NA	TRBJ2-2	TGTGCCAGCAGTTTCAAGACTAGCGGTGGAACCGGGGAGCTGTTTTTT	CASSFKTSGGTGELFF
TRBV6-1	TRBD2	NA	TRBJ2-3	TGTGCCAGCAGTGCGGTGAGGACTAGCGGTGCAGATACGCAGTATTTT	CASSAVRTSGADTQYF
TRBV5-1	NA	few	TRBJ1-2	TGCGCCAGCAGTCCTCTGGCGGAGACAAACTATGGCTACACCTTC	CASSPLAETNYGYTF
TRBV5-1	TRBD2	NA	TRBJ2-1	TGCGCCAGCAGCCCCGCCCCTAGCGGACTTTACAATGAGCAGTTCTTC	CASSPAPSGLYNEQFF
TRBV5-1	NA	NA	TRBJ2-7	TGCGCCAGCAACTGGGACGTTTCGGGGGAGCAGTACTTC	CASNWDVSGEQYF
TRBV10-3	TRBD2	NA	TRBJ2-7	TGTGCCATCAGGGGACTAGCGGGGGCCTACGAGCAGTACTTC	CAIRGLAGAYEQYF
TRBV18	TRBD1	NA	TRBJ2-1	TGTGCCAGCTCACCACCATGGACAGGCTACAATGAGCAGTTCTTC	CASSPPWTGYNEQFF
TRBV28	TRBD2	NA	TRBJ2-7	TGTGCCAGCAGTTTATTCTCTAGCGGAACCTACGAGCAGTACTTC	CASSLFSSGTYEQYF
TRBV7-6	NA	once	TRBJ1-2	TGTGCCAGCAGTGAGGGGGGGTCGGATGGCTACACCTTC	CASSEGGSDGYTF
TRBV7-9	NA	NA	TRBJ2-2	TGTGCCAGCAGCCACCGTGGGGGGCCGCGCGGCACCGGGGAGCTGTTTTTT	CASSHRGGPRGTGELFF
TRBV6-4	TRBD1	many	TRBJ2-1	TGTGCCAGCAGTGACTCTACAGGGGCCGACTACAATGAGCAGTTCTTC	CASSDSTGADYNEQFF
TRBV28	NA	NA	TRBJ1-5	TGTGCCAGCAAAACAGGCAATCAGCCCCAGCATTTT	CASKTGNQPQHF
TRBV7-9	NA	NA	TRBJ2-3	TGTGCCAGCAGACCAGGGACAGATACGCAGTATTTT	CASRPGTDTQYF
TRBV5-1	TRBD2	NA	TRBJ2-1	TGCGCCAGCAGCGCCCTAGCGGGAGGGCCCAATGAGCAGTTCTTC	CASSALAGGPNEQFF
TRBV2	NA	NA	TRBJ2-3	TGTGCCAGCAGTGACTTCACAGATACGCAGTATTTT	CASSDFTDTQYF
TRBV25-1	TRBD1	once	TRBJ2-7	TGTGCCAGCGGACACCCGGACAGGGGGCTATCCTACGAGCAGTACTTC	CASGHPDRGLSYEQYF
TRBV19	TRBD2	once	TRBJ2-3	TGTGCCAGTAGTGGGGACTACACAGATACGCAGTATTTT	CASSGDYTDTQYF
TRBV10-1	NA	once	TRBJ2-7	TGCGCCAGCATTGCAAGGGGTGAGCAGTACTTC	CASIARGEQYF
TRBV5-5	NA	NA	TRBJ2-3	TGTGCCAGCTCCTCAGGGCTCACAGATACGCAGTATTTT	CASSSGLTDTQYF